One and the same sample provided the 8 T cell receptor beta chains below, sequenced in a study of T cell clusters in autoimmune cytopenias. Multiplex touch-down PCR amplified TRB using TRB-A and TRB-B pools in one tube. For each CDR3 protein, TCRdb gives one entry from its re-call of the multiplex PCR reads, without DNA. This sample contains some 2,500 distinct CDR3 sequences. Roughly 38,000 genome equivalents of blood DNA were amplified for TRB. What was sequenced was peripheral blood. The receptors were gathered from a human donor with an autoimmune cytopenia or autoimmune hepatitis (not recorded which).

This chain links TRBV6-5 with TRBJ1-1. The CDR3 contains 15 residues. Per the germline V gene, CDR1 is MNHEY and CDR2 is SVGAGI. The CDR3 sequence: CASSYSTVRGTEAFF.

The CDR3 loop is CAISLRVWETQYF. The chain carries TRBV10-3 and TRBJ2-5; TCRdb indicates TRBD1, and absent DNA this call remains unverified. The CDR3 is 13 residues long. Germline V gives CDR1 ENHRY, CDR2 SYGVKD.

This clonotype shows up as medium-sized by frequency. The genes are TRBV30 and TRBJ2-5; TCRdb picks TRBD2, but there is no DNA to check that call. Looked up from germline, CDR1 is GTSNPN and CDR2 is SVGIG (reference sequence). The CDR3 is 15 amino acids. The CDR3 here is CAWSAPGLAQETQYF.

The chain uses TRBV27 and TRBJ2-1; TCRdb outputs TRBD2, but without DNA this stays unchecked. CDR3 length: 16 residues. Germline loops: CDR1 MNHEY, CDR2 SMNVEV (reference sequence). CDR3 residues: CASSFYGLAGYNEQFF.

The V gene is TRBV6-5, the J gene TRBJ2-3. CDR3 size: 12 residues. The germline gives CDR1 MNHEY, CDR2 SVGAGI. The chain's CDR3 is CASSRLRDTQYF.

The chain is built from TRBV28 and TRBJ2-1. This CDR3 is 15 amino acids long. Germline-derived CDR1 and CDR2 are MDHEN and SYDVKM. The CDR3: CASRETGGSYNEQFF.

The rearrangement links TRBV7-2 to TRBJ2-3; without DNA, the TCRdb call of TRBD2 cannot be checked. Germline V CDR1 and CDR2: SGHTA, FQGNSA. The CDR3 totals 14 residues. The CDR3 is CASSLSLAGSTQYF.

The V and J genes are TRBV24-1 and TRBJ2-2; TCRdb calls TRBD1, which cannot be checked without DNA. Germline V lookup: CDR1 KGHDR, CDR2 SFDVKD. This CDR3 is built from 14 residues. CDR3 region: CATSGQGATGELFF.